These 8 T cell receptor beta chains originate from one sample sequenced in a study of tumor-infiltrating lymphocytes in primary liver carcinoma. Unsorted bulk tissue of about 20-32 mg yielded co-extracted RNA and DNA. Constant-region priming of roughly 0.45 ug total RNA yielded TCR beta cDNA. Three nested multiplex PCR rounds of slightly modified ARM-PCR generated TCR beta libraries. PCR rounds one and two used TRBV1-TRBV30 forward primers with a C-beta reverse primer for around 11 cycles each. TCRdb re-called the multiplex PCR reads through MiXCR, storing one row per CDR3 protein. This sample has tens of thousands of distinct CDR3 sequences, with around 70% found just once. Specimen: liver tumor tissue from sampling region 1. Subset defined: tumor region T1, superior pole. These receptors came from a middle-aged man with primary liver carcinoma and hepatitis B virus infection.

For this clonotype: This may come from a read error, since a much larger clone is one base off. The gene calls are TRBV7-9 and TRBJ2-5; 9 positions match TRBD1. This CDR3 comprises 12 residues. Germline V gene sequence: CDR1 SEHNR, CDR2 FQNEAQ (reference sequence). The CDR3 here is CASSRDREIQYF. For the CDR3, the DNA is TGTGCCAGCAGCAGGGACAGGGAGATCCAGTACTTC.

Worth noting for this clonotype: Compared with germline, one end of the junction differs, possibly owing to a read error. The DNA for the CDR3 is TGCAGTGCTCCTAGGGAGGGCGGGGAGACTCAGTACTTC. Residues: CSAPREGGETQYF. The chain joins TRBV20-1 to TRBJ2-5; TRBD2 agrees at 7 bases. The CDR3 runs to 13 residues. The germline CDR1 and CDR2 sequences are DFQATT and SNEGSKA (reference sequence).

For this clonotype: This may come from a read error, since a much larger clone is one base off. The rearrangement joins TRBV5-1 to TRBJ2-7, with TRBD2 as a possible D gene (6 bases). This CDR3 has 14 amino acids. Between the trimmed V and J ends, which lost 5 bases and 6 bases, there was a span of 18 bases. Germline V gene lookup returns CDR1 SGHRS and CDR2 YFSETQ. The CDR3 DNA reads TGCGCCAGCAGTCCCGGGGGAGGTGATGTCGAGCAGTACTTC. Translated, it gives CASSPGGGDVEQYF. Filled out from reference TRBV5-1 and TRBJ2-7, the complete variable domain reads KAGVTQTPRYLIKTRGQQVTLSCSPISGHRSVSWYQQTPGQGLQFLFEYFSETQRNKGNFPGRFSGRQFSNSRSEMNVSTLELGDSALYLCASSPGGGDVEQYFGPGTRLTVT.

The chain couples TRBV20-1 to TRBJ1-5; no firm D call. The CDR3 is 15 residues long. Germline loops: CDR1 DFQATT, CDR2 SNEGSKA (reference sequence). The ends were cut back, 2 bases at V and 7 bases at J, with 18 bases in the middle. In nucleotides, the CDR3 is TGCAGTGCTAGAAACATTCGGACCGACATGCAGCCCCAGCATTTT. As protein: CSARNIRTDMQPQHF.

The chain couples TRBV4-2 to TRBJ2-2; tentatively, D is TRBD1 or TRBD2 (5 bases each). Germline CDR1 is LGHNA and CDR2 is YNFKEQ. V lost 6 bases and J lost 10, with 15 bases in between. This CDR3 has 13 residues. The CDR3 loop is CASRTEAGEELFF. CDR3 nucleotide sequence: TGTGCCAGCAGGACAGAGGCGGGCGAGGAGCTGTTTTTT.

The rearrangement links TRBV10-2 to TRBJ2-2; 8 positions agree with TRBD2. With 3 bases clipped from V and 1 base from J, the junction kept 7 bases outside the gene matches. Germline CDR1 WSHSY, CDR2 SAAADI. The CDR3 runs to 17 residues. This CDR3 is CASSEIAGGGNTGELFF. The CDR3 DNA follows: TGCGCCAGCAGTGAAATCGCGGGAGGAGGGAACACCGGGGAGCTGTTTTTT.

In regard to this clonotype: Likely a read error: the CDR3 ends without its conserved phenylalanine or tryptophan. V is TRBV5-1 and J is TRBJ1-1; D gene uncertain. V was clipped by 3 bases and J by 7 bases, with 1 base between them. CDR1 is SGHRS and CDR2 is YFSETQ in the germline V gene. This CDR3 has 9 residues. The CDR3 nucleotides are TGCGCCAGCAGCTATGAAGCTTTCCTT. Translation gives CASSYEAFL.

This clonotype came up once. The CDR3 end shows no conserved phenylalanine or tryptophan, and so a read error is likely. The J gene is TRBJ1-1, the V gene TRBV10-3, with D hard to call. V dropped 2 bases and J dropped 7 bases, with 8 bases sitting between them. Per germline, CDR1 ENHRY and CDR2 SYGVKD. The CDR3 contains 12 residues. CDR3: CAISEGLYEAFS. The CDR3 region has the DNA TGTGCCATCAGTGAGGGTCTGTATGAAGCTTTCTCT.